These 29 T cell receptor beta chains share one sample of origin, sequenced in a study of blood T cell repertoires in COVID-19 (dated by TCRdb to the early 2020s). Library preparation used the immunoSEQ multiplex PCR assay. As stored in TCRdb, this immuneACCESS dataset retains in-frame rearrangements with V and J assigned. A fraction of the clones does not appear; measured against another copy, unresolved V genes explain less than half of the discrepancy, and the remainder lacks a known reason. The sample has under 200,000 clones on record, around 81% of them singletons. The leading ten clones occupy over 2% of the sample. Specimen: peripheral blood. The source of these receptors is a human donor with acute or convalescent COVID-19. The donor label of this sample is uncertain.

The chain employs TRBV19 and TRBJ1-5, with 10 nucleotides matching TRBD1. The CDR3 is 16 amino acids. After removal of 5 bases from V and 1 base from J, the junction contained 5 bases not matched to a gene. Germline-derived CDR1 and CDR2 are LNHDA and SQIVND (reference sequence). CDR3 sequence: CASSPGTGASNQPQHF. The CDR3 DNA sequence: TGTGCCAGTAGTCCAGGGACAGGGGCCAGCAATCAGCCCCAGCATTTT.

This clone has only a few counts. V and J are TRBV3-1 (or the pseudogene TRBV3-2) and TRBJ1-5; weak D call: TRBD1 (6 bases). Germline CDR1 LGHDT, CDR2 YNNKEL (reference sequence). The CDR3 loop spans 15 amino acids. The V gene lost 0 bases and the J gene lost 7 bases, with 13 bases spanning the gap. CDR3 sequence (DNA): TGTGCCAGCAGCCAAGACCGGACAGCCGGACAGCCCCAGCATTTT. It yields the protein CASSQDRTAGQPQHF.

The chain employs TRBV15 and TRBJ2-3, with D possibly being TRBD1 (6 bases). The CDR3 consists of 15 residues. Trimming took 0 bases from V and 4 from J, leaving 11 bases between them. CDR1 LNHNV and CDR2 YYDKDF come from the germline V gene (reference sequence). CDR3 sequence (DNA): TGTGCCACCAGCAGAGATATCAGGGGTTCAGATACGCAGTATTTT. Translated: CATSRDIRGSDTQYF.

CDR3 nucleotides: TGTGCTAGTGGTTTGGTACAAAGGGGGTACGAGCAGTACTTC. Translating gives CASGLVQRGYEQYF. The gene calls are TRBV12-5 and TRBJ2-7; maybe TRBD1 (6 bases). Trimming left V 0 bases short and J 4 bases short, with 10 bases between. Germline CDR1 LGHNT, CDR2 FRNRAP. The CDR3 has 14 residues. Using reference TRBV12-5 and TRBJ2-7 for the parts outside the CDR3, the full variable domain is DARVTQTPRHKVTEMGQEVTMRCQPILGHNTVFWYRQTMMQGLELLAYFRNRAPLDDSGMPKDRFSAEMPDATLATLKIQPSEPRDSAVYFCASGLVQRGYEQYFGPGTRLTVT.

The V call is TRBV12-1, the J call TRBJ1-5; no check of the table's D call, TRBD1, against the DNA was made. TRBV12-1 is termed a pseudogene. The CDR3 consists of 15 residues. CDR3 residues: CASSPVGLRGQPQHF. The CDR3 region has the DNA TGTGCCAGCAGCCCGGTCGGCCTTAGGGGTCAGCCCCAGCATTTT.

CDR3 bases: TGCAGCGTTGAAGATCCTGCCCGACTGAAGACCCAGTACTTC. It translates to CSVEDPARLKTQYF. The chain joins TRBV29-1 to TRBJ2-5; D gene uncertain. CDR3 length equals 14 residues. CDR1 is SQVTM and CDR2 is ANQGSEA in the germline V gene. Trimming stripped 0 bases from V and 6 bases from J, with 14 bases between.

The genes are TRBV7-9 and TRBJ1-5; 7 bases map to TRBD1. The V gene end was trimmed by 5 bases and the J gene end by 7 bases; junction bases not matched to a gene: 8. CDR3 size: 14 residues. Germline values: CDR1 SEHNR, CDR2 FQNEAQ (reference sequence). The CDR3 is CASSEQGSGQPQHF. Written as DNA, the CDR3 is TGTGCCAGCAGCGAACAGGGGTCGGGCCAGCCCCAGCATTTT.

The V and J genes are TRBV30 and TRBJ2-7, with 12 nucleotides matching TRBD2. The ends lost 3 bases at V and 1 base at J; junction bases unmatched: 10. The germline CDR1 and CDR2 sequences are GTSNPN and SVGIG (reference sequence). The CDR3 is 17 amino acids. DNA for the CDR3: TGTGCCTGGAGCCTTACTAGCGGGAGGCTCGGGTCCTACGAGCAGTACTTC. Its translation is CAWSLTSGRLGSYEQYF.

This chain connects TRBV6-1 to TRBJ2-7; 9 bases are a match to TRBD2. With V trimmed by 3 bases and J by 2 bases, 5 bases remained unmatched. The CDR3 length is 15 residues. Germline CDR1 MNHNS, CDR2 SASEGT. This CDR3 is CASSDSGGRPYEQYF. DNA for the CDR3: TGTGCCAGCAGTGATAGCGGGGGCCGACCCTACGAGCAGTACTTC.

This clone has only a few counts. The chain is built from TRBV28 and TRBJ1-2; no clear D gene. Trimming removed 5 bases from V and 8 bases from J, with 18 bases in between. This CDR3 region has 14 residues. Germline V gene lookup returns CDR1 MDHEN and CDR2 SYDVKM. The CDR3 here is CASSPPEAIGGYTF. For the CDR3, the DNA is TGTGCCAGCAGTCCGCCCGAGGCTATTGGGGGCTACACCTTC.

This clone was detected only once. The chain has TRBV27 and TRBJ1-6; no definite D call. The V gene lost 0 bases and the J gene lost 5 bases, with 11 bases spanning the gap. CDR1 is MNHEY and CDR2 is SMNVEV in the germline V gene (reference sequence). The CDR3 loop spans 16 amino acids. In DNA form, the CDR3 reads TGTGCCAGCAGTTTATCCCTCACTAGGGATAATTCACCCCTCCACTTT. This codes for CASSLSLTRDNSPLHF.

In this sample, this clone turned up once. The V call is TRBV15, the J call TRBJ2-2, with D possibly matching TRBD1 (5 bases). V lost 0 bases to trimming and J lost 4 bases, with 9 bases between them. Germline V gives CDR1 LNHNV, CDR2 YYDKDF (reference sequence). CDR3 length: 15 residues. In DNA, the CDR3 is TGTGCCACCAGCAGAGATGGGGCGGCCACCGGGGAGCTGTTTTTT. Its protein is CATSRDGAATGELFF.

In DNA, the CDR3 is TGTGCCAGCAGTTACTCGAAGCTGAACACTGAAGCTTTCTTT. Translated, it gives CASSYSKLNTEAFF. The rearrangement joins TRBV6-5 to TRBJ1-1; D is ambiguous. The CDR3 has 14 residues. Germline assignment: CDR1 MNHEY and CDR2 SVGAGI. V was trimmed by 0 bases and J by 0 bases, leaving 5 bases between them.

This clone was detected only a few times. CDR3 in DNA: TGTGCCAGCGCGGCTAGCGCGAAAGGGTACACTGGTGAGCAGTTCTTC. Its protein product is CASAASAKGYTGEQFF. The chain joins TRBV3-1 (or the pseudogene TRBV3-2) to TRBJ2-1; TRBD2 might be the D (6 bases). Trimming left V 8 bases short and J 9 bases short, with 26 bases between. Germline CDR1 and CDR2: LGHDT and YNNKEL (reference sequence). This CDR3 spans 16 amino acids.

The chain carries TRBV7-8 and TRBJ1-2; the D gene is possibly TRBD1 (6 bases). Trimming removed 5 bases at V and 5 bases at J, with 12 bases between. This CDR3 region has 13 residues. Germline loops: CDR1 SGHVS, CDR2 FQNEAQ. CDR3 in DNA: TGTGCCAGCAGCGAACAGGGTGGTTATGGCTACACCTTC. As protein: CASSEQGGYGYTF. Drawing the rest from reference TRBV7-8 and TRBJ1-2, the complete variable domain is GAGVSQSPRYKVAKRGQDVALRCDPISGHVSLFWYQQALGQGPEFLTYFQNEAQLDKSGLPSDRFFAERPEGSVSTLKIQRTQQEDSAVYLCASSEQGGYGYTFGSGTRLTVV.

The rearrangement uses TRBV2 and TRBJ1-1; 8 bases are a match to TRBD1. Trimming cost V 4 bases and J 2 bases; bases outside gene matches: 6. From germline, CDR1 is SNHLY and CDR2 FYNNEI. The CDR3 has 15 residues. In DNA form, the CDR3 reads TGTGCCAGCAGTGGCGTTGGGACAGGCAACACTGAAGCTTTCTTT. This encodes CASSGVGTGNTEAFF.

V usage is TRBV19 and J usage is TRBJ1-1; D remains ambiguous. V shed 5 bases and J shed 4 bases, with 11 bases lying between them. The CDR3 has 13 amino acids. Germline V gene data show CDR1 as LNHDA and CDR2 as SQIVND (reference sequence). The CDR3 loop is CASSPRGSTEAFF. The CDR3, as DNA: TGTGCCAGTAGTCCCCGGGGTAGCACTGAAGCTTTCTTT.

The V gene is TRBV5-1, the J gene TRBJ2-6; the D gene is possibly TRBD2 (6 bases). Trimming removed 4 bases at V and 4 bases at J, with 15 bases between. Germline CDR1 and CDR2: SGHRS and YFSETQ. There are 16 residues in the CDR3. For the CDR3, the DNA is TGCGCCAGCAGCGACCCGACTAGTTCCGGGGCCAACGTCCTGACTTTC. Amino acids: CASSDPTSSGANVLTF.

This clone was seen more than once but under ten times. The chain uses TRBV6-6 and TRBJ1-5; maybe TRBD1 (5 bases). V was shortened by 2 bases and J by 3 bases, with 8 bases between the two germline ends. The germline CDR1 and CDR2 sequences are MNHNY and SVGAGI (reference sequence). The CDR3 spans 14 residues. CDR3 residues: CASSYTGDNQPQHF. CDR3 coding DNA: TGTGCCAGCAGTTACACGGGGGACAATCAGCCCCAGCATTTT.

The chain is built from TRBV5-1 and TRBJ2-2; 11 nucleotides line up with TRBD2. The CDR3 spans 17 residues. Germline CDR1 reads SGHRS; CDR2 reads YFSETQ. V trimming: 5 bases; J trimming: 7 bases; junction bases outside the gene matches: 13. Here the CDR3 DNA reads TGCGCCAGCAGTCTACGTAGCGGGAGGGCCGGGGACGGGGAGCTGTTTTTT. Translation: CASSLRSGRAGDGELFF.

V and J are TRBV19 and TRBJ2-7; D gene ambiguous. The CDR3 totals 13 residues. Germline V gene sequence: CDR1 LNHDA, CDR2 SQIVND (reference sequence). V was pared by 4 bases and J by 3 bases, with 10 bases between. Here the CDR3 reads CASSTQLDYEQYF. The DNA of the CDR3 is TGTGCCAGTAGTACCCAGCTAGACTACGAGCAGTACTTC.

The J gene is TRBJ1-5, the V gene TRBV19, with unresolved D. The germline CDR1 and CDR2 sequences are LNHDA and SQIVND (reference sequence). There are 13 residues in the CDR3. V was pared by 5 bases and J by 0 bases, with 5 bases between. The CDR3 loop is CASSHSSNQPQHF. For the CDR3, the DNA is TGTGCCAGTAGTCACAGTAGCAATCAGCCCCAGCATTTT.

The CDR3 loop reads CASSSSTGGYAYNEQFF. CDR3 DNA sequence: TGTGCCAGCAGCTCCTCGACCGGGGGATACGCCTACAATGAGCAGTTCTTC. This chain connects TRBV5-6 to TRBJ2-1, with a tentative D call TRBD2 (6 bases). The germline V gene has CDR1 SGHDT and CDR2 YYEEEE. The CDR3 sequence is 17 residues long. Between the trimmed V and J ends, which lost 3 bases and 2 bases, there was a span of 18 bases.

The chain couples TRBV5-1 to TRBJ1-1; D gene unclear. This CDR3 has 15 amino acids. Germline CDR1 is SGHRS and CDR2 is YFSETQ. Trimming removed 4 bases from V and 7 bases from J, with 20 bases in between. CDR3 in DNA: TGCGCCAGCAGCCCCCTGATAAACCTGCGTTTTGAAGCTTTCTTT. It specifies CASSPLINLRFEAFF.

CDR3 coding DNA: TGTGCCAGCAGCGACGGGACAGGGTCCGTTTTACTGTTTTTT. This gives the protein CASSDGTGSVLLFF. This chain joins TRBV2 and TRBJ1-4, with 9 bases identical to TRBD1. Germline V lookup: CDR1 SNHLY, CDR2 FYNNEI. The CDR3 covers 14 residues. V lost 6 bases to trimming and J lost 13 bases; unmatched junction nucleotides: 12. The complete variable domain, with remaining parts taken from reference TRBV2 and TRBJ1-4, reads EPEVTQTPSHQVTQMGQEVILRCVPISNHLYFYWYRQILGQKVEFLVSFYNNEISEKSEIFDDQFSVERPDGSNFTLKIRSTKLEDSAMYFCASSDGTGSVLLFFGSGTQLSVL.

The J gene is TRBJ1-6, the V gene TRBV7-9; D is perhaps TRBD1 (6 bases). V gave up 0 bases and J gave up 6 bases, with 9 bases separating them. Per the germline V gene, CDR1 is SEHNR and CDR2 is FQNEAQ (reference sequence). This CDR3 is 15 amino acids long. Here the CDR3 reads CASSLAGQSNSPLHF. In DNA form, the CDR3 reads TGTGCCAGCAGCTTAGCCGGACAGAGTAATTCACCCCTCCACTTT.

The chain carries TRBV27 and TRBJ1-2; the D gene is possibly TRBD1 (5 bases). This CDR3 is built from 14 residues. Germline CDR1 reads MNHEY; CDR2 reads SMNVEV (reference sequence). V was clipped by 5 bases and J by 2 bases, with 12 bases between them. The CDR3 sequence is CASSGLGGNYGYTF. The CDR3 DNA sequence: TGTGCCAGCAGTGGTCTCGGGGGGAACTATGGCTACACCTTC.

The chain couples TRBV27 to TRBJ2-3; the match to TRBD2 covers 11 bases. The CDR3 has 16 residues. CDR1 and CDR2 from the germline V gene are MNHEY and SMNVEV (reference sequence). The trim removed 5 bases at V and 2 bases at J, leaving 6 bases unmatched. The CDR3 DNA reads TGTGCCAGCAGTCCCGGGACTAGCGGTTACACAGATACGCAGTATTTT. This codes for CASSPGTSGYTDTQYF.

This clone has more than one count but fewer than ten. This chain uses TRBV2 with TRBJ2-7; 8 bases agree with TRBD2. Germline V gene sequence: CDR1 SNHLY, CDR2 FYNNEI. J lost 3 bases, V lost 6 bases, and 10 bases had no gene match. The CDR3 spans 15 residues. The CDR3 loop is CASSPGRRGDYEQYF. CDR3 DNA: TGTGCCAGCAGCCCCGGGAGGCGGGGGGACTACGAGCAGTACTTC.